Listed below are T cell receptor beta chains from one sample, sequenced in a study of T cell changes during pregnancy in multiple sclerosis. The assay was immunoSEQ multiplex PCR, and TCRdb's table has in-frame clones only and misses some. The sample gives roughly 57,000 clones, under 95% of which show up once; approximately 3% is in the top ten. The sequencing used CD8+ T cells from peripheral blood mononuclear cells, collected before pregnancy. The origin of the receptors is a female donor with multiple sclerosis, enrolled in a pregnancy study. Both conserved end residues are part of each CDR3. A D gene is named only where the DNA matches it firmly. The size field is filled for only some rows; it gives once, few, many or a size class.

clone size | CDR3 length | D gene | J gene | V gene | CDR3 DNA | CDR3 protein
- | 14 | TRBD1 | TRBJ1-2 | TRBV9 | TGTGCCAGCAGCGGACAGGGGCTTAACTATGGCTACACCTTC | CASSGQGLNYGYTF
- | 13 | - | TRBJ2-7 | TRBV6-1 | TGTGCCAGCAGTGAAATTACAGGCGCCGAGCAGTACTTC | CASSEITGAEQYF
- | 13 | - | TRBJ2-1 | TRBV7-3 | TGTGCCAGCAGCTATGGGGGGGCCAATGAGCAGTTCTTC | CASSYGGANEQFF
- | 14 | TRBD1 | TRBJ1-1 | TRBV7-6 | TGTGCCAGCAGCGTGGGACAGGGGGCAACTGAAGCTTTCTTT | CASSVGQGATEAFF
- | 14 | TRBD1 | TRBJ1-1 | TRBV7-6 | TGTGCCAGCAGCTCAGGGACAGCCAACACTGAAGCTTTCTTT | CASSSGTANTEAFF
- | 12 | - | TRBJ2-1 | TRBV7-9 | TGTGCCAGCAGCTTATCCGGGAATGAGCAGTTCTTC | CASSLSGNEQFF
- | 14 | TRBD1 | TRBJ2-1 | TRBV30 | TGTGCCTGGAGGACAGGGGGTTCACCCAATGAGCAGTTCTTC | CAWRTGGSPNEQFF
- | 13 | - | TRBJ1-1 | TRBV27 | TGTGCCAGCAGTCCCGGACAGAGTGCTGAAGCTTTCTTT | CASSPGQSAEAFF
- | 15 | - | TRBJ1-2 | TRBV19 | TGTGCCAGTAGTATAAGGTTCAGGGGTAACTATGGCTACACCTTC | CASSIRFRGNYGYTF
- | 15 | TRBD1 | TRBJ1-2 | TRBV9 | TGTGCCAGCAGCACCCGGGACAGAAGCCCCTATGGCTACACCTTC | CASSTRDRSPYGYTF
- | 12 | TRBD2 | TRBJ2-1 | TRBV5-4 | TGTGCCAGCCCAGCGGGGGGTGGGGAGCAGTTCTTC | CASPAGGGEQFF
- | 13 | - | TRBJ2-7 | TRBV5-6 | TGTGCCAGCAGCTTTGGTACGGCCTACGAGCAGTACTTC | CASSFGTAYEQYF
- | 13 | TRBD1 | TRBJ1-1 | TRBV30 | TGTGCCTGGATCCCCACGGACAGGGTTGAAGCTTTCTTT | CAWIPTDRVEAFF
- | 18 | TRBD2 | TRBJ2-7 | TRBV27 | TGTGCCAGCAGTTTATTGGGGGGAGGGATACCAGGTGGCTACGAGCAGTACTTC | CASSLLGGGIPGGYEQYF
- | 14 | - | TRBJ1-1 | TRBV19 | TGTGCCAGTAGTCTCGGGGGGGTAGGGACTGAAGCTTTCTTT | CASSLGGVGTEAFF
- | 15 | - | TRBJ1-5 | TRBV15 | TGTGCCACCAGCATAGCCGGGAGCCACGGTCAGCCCCAGCATTTT | CATSIAGSHGQPQHF
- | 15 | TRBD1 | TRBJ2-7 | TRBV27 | TGTGCCAGCAGTTCTCTCCGGGACAGCTCCTACGAGCAGTACTTC | CASSSLRDSSYEQYF
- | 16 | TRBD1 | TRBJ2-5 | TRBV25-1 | TGTGCCAGCAGTGGATGGACAGGGGGGGACCAAGAGACCCAGTACTTC | CASSGWTGGDQETQYF
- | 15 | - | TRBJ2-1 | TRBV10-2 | TGCGCCAGCAGCCCCACTGAGAGCTCCTACAATGAGCAGTTCTTC | CASSPTESSYNEQFF
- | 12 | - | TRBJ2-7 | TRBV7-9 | TGTGCCAGCAGCCAGGGATTTTACGAGCAGTACTTC | CASSQGFYEQYF
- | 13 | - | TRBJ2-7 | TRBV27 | TGTGCCAGCAGTCCGGTAGCGCGCGACGAGCAGTACTTC | CASSPVARDEQYF
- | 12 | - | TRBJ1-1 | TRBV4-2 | TGTGCCAGCAGCCATCTCAACACTGAAGCTTTCTTT | CASSHLNTEAFF
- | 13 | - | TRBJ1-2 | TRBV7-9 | TGTGCCAGCAGCACGACAGTGAACTATGGCTACACCTTC | CASSTTVNYGYTF
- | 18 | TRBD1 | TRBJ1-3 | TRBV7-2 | TGTGCCAGCAGCTTAGCAGGGCAGGGGGCCAGCTCTGGAAACACCATATATTTT | CASSLAGQGASSGNTIYF
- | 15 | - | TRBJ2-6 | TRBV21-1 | TGTGCCAGCAGCAGGGGACAGTCTGGGGCCAACGTCCTGACTTTC | CASSRGQSGANVLTF
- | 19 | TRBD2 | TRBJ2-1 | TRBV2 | TGTGCCAGCAGTGAAGGGACTAGCGGGAGACCTTACTCCTACAATGAGCAGTTCTTC | CASSEGTSGRPYSYNEQFF
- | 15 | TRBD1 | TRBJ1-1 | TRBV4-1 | TGCGCCAGCAGCCAACCTACAGGGGAGAACACTGAAGCTTTCTTT | CASSQPTGENTEAFF
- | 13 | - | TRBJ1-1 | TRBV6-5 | TGTGCCAGCAGTTACGCCGGGGGGGACGAAGCTTTCTTT | CASSYAGGDEAFF
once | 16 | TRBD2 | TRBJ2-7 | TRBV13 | TGTGCCAGCAGCTCGCGGGGGGGGGCGACCTCCTACGAGCAGTACTTC | CASSSRGGATSYEQYF
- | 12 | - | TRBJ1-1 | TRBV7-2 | TGTGCCAGCAGCTTTTGGGGCTCTGAAGCTTTCTTT | CASSFWGSEAFF
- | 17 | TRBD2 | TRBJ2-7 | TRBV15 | TGTGCCACCAGCCCCCGGACTAGCGGGGGAATAACCTACGAGCAGTACTTC | CATSPRTSGGITYEQYF
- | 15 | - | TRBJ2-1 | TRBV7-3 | TGTGCCAGCAGCTTAACGGGGCCTTCCTACAATGAGCAGTTCTTC | CASSLTGPSYNEQFF
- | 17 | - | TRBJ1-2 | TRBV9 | TGTGCCAGCAGCGTAGATGCCGTCAGCGGGGGAGCTTATGGCTACACCTTC | CASSVDAVSGGAYGYTF
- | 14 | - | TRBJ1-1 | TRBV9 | TGTGCCAGCAGCGTAGTAGGGGCGAACCCTGAAGCTTTCTTT | CASSVVGANPEAFF
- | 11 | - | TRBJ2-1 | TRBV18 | TGTGCCAGCTCACTTGGGGGGGAGCAGTTCTTC | CASSLGGEQFF
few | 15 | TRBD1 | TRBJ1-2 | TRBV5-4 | TGTGCCAGCAGCCCCGGGACAGTCGCTAACTATGGCTACACCTTC | CASSPGTVANYGYTF
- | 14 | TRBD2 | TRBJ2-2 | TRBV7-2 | TGTGCCAGCAGCTTCAGCGGGGACACCGGGGAGCTGTTTTTT | CASSFSGDTGELFF
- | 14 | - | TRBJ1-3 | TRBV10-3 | TGTGCCATCAGGGGGGGGGATCTCGGAAACACCATATATTTT | CAIRGGDLGNTIYF
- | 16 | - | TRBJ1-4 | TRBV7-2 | TGTGCCAGCAGCTTGCGTAGTCTGGTAGCTAATGAAAAACTGTTTTTT | CASSLRSLVANEKLFF
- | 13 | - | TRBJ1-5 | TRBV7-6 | TGTGCCAGCAGCTTAGACATTAATCAGCCCCAGCATTTT | CASSLDINQPQHF